Listed below are T cell receptor beta chains from one sample, sequenced in a study of Ad26.COV2.S vaccination and SARS-CoV-2 variants. TCRdb's table, derived via immunoSEQ multiplex PCR, lists solely in-frame clones and lacks some. The table shows fewer than 400,000 clones, with about 85% occurring only once. The sample consisted of peripheral blood, taken in a trial of Ad26.COV2.S vaccine versus placebo. The origin of the receptors is a person between 18 and 65 years old who received the Ad26.COV2.S COVID-19 vaccine or a placebo. The CDR3 runs from the conserved cysteine through the conserved F or W. A D gene is named only where the DNA matches it firmly. Clone size is stated in some rows and not others, as once, few, many or a class when expanded.

D gene: TRBD1
J gene: TRBJ2-5
V gene: TRBV12-3/TRBV12-4
clone size: -
CDR3 protein: CASSRDRGETQYF
CDR3 DNA: TGTGCCAGCAGTAGGGACAGGGGGGAGACCCAGTACTTC

D gene: TRBD1
J gene: TRBJ2-7
V gene: TRBV2
clone size: few
CDR3 protein: CASTSGQGTSYSSYEQYF
CDR3 DNA: TGTGCCAGCACCTCCGGACAGGGAACTTCGTATTCCTCCTACGAGCAGTACTTC

D gene: TRBD2
J gene: TRBJ2-1
V gene: TRBV6-4
clone size: once
CDR3 protein: CASSVEGTSSYNEQFF
CDR3 DNA: TGTGCCAGCAGTGTCGAGGGGACTAGCTCCTACAATGAGCAGTTCTTC

D gene: -
J gene: TRBJ2-7
V gene: TRBV3-1/TRBV3-2
clone size: -
CDR3 protein: CASSQARYEQYF
CDR3 DNA: TGTGCCAGCAGCCAAGCCCGCTACGAGCAGTACTTC

D gene: -
J gene: TRBJ2-3
V gene: TRBV28
clone size: -
CDR3 protein: CASSLSDYTDTQYF
CDR3 DNA: TGTGCCAGCAGTTTATCAGACTACACAGATACGCAGTATTTT

D gene: -
J gene: TRBJ2-5
V gene: TRBV5-1
clone size: -
CDR3 protein: CASNPGVQETQYF
CDR3 DNA: TGCGCCAGCAACCCGGGGGTACAAGAGACCCAGTACTTC

D gene: TRBD2
J gene: TRBJ2-5
V gene: TRBV29-1
clone size: -
CDR3 protein: CSVGAGVAVTQYF
CDR3 DNA: TGCAGCGTTGGGGCGGGGGTAGCGGTGACCCAGTACTTC

D gene: -
J gene: TRBJ1-5
V gene: TRBV28
clone size: once
CDR3 protein: CASTGPNNQPQHF
CDR3 DNA: TGTGCCAGCACCGGGCCCAACAATCAGCCCCAGCATTTT

D gene: -
J gene: TRBJ2-1
V gene: TRBV14
clone size: -
CDR3 protein: CASSHRTQTLSEQFF
CDR3 DNA: TGTGCCAGCAGCCATAGGACCCAAACCTTGAGTGAGCAGTTCTTC

D gene: TRBD1
J gene: TRBJ1-2
V gene: TRBV19
clone size: -
CDR3 protein: CASTQQGIYGYTF
CDR3 DNA: TGTGCCAGTACCCAACAGGGGATCTATGGCTACACCTTC

D gene: -
J gene: TRBJ1-2
V gene: TRBV9
clone size: -
CDR3 protein: CASSPLQQENYGYTF
CDR3 DNA: TGTGCCAGCAGCCCCCTGCAACAGGAGAACTATGGCTACACCTTC

D gene: -
J gene: TRBJ1-1
V gene: TRBV9
clone size: -
CDR3 protein: CASSVASGLGTEAFF
CDR3 DNA: TGTGCCAGCAGCGTAGCCAGCGGCCTCGGCACTGAAGCTTTCTTT

D gene: TRBD1
J gene: TRBJ1-3
V gene: TRBV9
clone size: -
CDR3 protein: CASSARDRGDTIYF
CDR3 DNA: TGTGCCAGCAGCGCCCGGGACAGGGGTGACACCATATATTTT

D gene: -
J gene: TRBJ2-5
V gene: TRBV6-2/TRBV6-3
clone size: -
CDR3 protein: CASSYAASLETQYF
CDR3 DNA: TGTGCCAGCAGTTACGCCGCTAGCCTGGAGACCCAGTACTTC

D gene: TRBD2
J gene: TRBJ2-7
V gene: TRBV5-4
clone size: once
CDR3 protein: CASSGGLAASSYEQYF
CDR3 DNA: TGTGCCAGCAGCGGAGGACTAGCGGCCAGCTCCTACGAGCAGTACTTC

D gene: -
J gene: TRBJ1-5
V gene: TRBV28
clone size: -
CDR3 protein: CASSTTGGGNQPQHF
CDR3 DNA: TGTGCCAGCAGCACGACGGGGGGAGGCAATCAGCCCCAGCATTTT

D gene: -
J gene: TRBJ2-5
V gene: TRBV19
clone size: -
CDR3 protein: CASSNGMGQWETQYF
CDR3 DNA: TGTGCCAGTAGTAATGGGATGGGTCAGTGGGAGACCCAGTACTTC

D gene: -
J gene: TRBJ1-2
V gene: TRBV5-1
clone size: once
CDR3 protein: CASSLAEGTGGYTF
CDR3 DNA: TGCGCCAGCAGCTTGGCGGAGGGGACGGGTGGCTACACCTTC

D gene: -
J gene: TRBJ2-7
V gene: TRBV9
clone size: -
CDR3 protein: CASSATGGDYEQYF
CDR3 DNA: TGTGCCAGCAGCGCTACAGGGGGGGACTACGAGCAGTACTTC

D gene: -
J gene: TRBJ2-4
V gene: TRBV5-4
clone size: -
CDR3 protein: CASSLERGKNIQYF
CDR3 DNA: TGTGCCAGCAGCTTGGAACGCGGCAAAAACATTCAGTACTTC

D gene: -
J gene: TRBJ2-7
V gene: TRBV5-1
clone size: -
CDR3 protein: CASSLGTHSYEQYF
CDR3 DNA: TGCGCCAGCAGCTTGGGGACACACTCCTACGAGCAGTACTTC

D gene: -
J gene: TRBJ1-4
V gene: TRBV7-9
clone size: -
CDR3 protein: CASTDTGHSATNEKLFF
CDR3 DNA: TGTGCCAGCACCGACACGGGACACTCTGCAACTAATGAAAAACTGTTTTTT

D gene: -
J gene: TRBJ1-2
V gene: TRBV5-8
clone size: -
CDR3 protein: CASSPGSIYGYTF
CDR3 DNA: TGTGCCAGCAGCCCAGGGAGTATCTATGGCTACACCTTC

D gene: -
J gene: TRBJ2-7
V gene: TRBV4-1
clone size: -
CDR3 protein: CASSQVSRVRPSSYEQYF
CDR3 DNA: TGCGCCAGCAGCCAAGTGTCCCGGGTCAGACCTAGCTCCTACGAGCAGTACTTC

D gene: -
J gene: TRBJ2-5
V gene: TRBV5-1
clone size: -
CDR3 protein: CASSRATETQYF
CDR3 DNA: TGCGCCAGCAGCCGGGCGACGGAGACCCAGTACTTC